This entry describes one T cell receptor (beta chain). Its antigen remains unidentified. TCRdb re-called the 5' RACE reads through MiXCR, storing one row per CDR3 protein. The table includes roughly 90,000 distinct CDR3 sequences, about 8.3% detected once. The sample originates from a study of CD8 T cells in ankylosing spondylitis. Trimming cost V 6 bases and J 8 bases, with 13 bases left between them. The CDR3 covers 12 residues. Germline CDR1 SQVTM, CDR2 ANQGSEA. The study, taken as a whole, reports: A motif in TCR beta, a set of roughly eight highly homologous variants, appeared characteristic of ankylosing spondylitis blood.

Sample: blood, either unsorted or a sorted T cell fraction (not recorded which). This TCR came from a male donor with ankylosing spondylitis or in good health (not recorded which). The chain is built from TRBV29-1 and TRBJ1-4; D possibly corresponds to TRBD1 (5 bases). The chain's CDR3 is CSVGGAPEKLFF. In DNA, the CDR3 is TGCAGCGTAGGAGGGGCACCCGAAAAACTGTTTTTT.